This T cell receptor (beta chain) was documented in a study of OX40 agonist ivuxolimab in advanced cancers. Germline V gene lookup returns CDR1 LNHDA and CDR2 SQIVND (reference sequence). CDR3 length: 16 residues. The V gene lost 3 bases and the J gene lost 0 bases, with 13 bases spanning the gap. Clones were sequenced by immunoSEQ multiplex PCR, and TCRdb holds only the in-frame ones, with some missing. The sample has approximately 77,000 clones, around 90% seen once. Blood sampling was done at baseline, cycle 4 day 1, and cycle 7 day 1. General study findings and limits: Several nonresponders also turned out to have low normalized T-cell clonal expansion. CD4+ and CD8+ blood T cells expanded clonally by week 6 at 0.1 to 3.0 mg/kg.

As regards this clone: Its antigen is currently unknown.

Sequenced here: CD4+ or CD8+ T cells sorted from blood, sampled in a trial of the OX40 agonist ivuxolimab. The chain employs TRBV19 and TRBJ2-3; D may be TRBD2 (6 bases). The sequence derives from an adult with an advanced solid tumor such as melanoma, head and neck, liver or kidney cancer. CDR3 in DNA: TGTGCCAGTAGTATTCTCGGCGGGGCAAGCACAGATACGCAGTATTTT. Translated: CASSILGGASTDTQYF.